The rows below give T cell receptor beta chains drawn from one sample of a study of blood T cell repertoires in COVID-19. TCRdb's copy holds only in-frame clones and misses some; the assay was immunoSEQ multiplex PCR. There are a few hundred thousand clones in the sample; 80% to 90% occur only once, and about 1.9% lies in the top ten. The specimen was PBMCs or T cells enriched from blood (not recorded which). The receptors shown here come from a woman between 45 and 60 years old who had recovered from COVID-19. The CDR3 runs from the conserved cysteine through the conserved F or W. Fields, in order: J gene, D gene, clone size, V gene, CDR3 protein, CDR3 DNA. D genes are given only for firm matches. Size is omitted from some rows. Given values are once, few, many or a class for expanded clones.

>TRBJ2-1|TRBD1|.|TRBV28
CASSLLGQGNEQFF
TGTGCCAGCAGTTTATTGGGACAGGGGAATGAGCAGTTCTTC
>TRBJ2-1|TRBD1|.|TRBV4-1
CASSQPGTGGSEQFF
TGCGCCAGCAGCCAGCCCGGGACAGGGGGCAGTGAGCAGTTCTTC
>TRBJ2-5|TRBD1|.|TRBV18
CASSAGTGGETQYF
TGTGCCAGCTCAGCCGGGACAGGGGGCGAGACCCAGTACTTC
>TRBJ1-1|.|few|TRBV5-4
CASSTPSGGNTEAFF
TGTGCCAGCAGCACCCCCTCGGGGGGGAACACTGAAGCTTTCTTT
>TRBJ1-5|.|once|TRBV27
CASSLWGGNQPQHF
TGTGCCAGCAGTTTATGGGGAGGCAATCAGCCCCAGCATTTT
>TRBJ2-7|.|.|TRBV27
CASSSTRAHRNEQYF
TGTGCCAGCAGTTCAACTAGGGCGCATCGGAACGAGCAGTACTTC
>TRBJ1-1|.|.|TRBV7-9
CASSGQGPEAFF
TGTGCCAGCAGCGGGCAGGGCCCTGAAGCTTTCTTT
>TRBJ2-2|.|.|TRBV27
CASSPLGFWLSDTGELFF
TGTGCCAGCAGTCCCCTAGGTTTCTGGTTGTCGGACACCGGGGAGCTGTTTTTT
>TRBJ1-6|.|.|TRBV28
CASRGGSSYNSPLHF
TGTGCCAGCAGAGGGGGAAGCTCCTATAATTCACCCCTCCACTTT
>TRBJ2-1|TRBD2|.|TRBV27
CASSLTSGSSYNEQFF
TGTGCCAGCAGTTTAACTAGCGGGAGCTCCTACAATGAGCAGTTCTTC
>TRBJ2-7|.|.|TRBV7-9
CASSLRSYEQYF
TGTGCCAGCAGCTTACGTTCCTACGAGCAGTACTTC
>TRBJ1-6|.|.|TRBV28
CASTKTGSGSPLHF
TGTGCCAGCACCAAGACCGGCTCGGGTTCACCCCTCCACTTT
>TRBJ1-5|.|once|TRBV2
CASSVRAAGGNQPQHF
TGTGCCAGCAGTGTCCGAGCTGCGGGGGGCAATCAGCCCCAGCATTTT
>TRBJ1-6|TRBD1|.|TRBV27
CASSFGQGLTPLHF
TGTGCCAGCAGTTTCGGACAGGGGTTGACACCCCTCCACTTT
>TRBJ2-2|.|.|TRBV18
CASSPRQGSVTGELFF
TGTGCCAGCTCACCACGTCAGGGTTCGGTCACCGGGGAGCTGTTTTTT
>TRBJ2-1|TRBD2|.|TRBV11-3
CASSLGGINEQFF
TGTGCCAGCAGCTTGGGGGGGATCAATGAGCAGTTCTTC
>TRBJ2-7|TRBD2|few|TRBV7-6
CASSLSASGPYEQYF
TGTGCCAGCAGCTTATCGGCTAGCGGACCCTACGAGCAGTACTTC
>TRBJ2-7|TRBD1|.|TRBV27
CASRRTGAYEQYF
TGTGCCAGCAGACGGACAGGGGCCTACGAGCAGTACTTC
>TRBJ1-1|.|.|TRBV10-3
CAIKTDSLIAEAFF
TGTGCCATCAAAACGGACAGTTTAATCGCTGAAGCTTTCTTT
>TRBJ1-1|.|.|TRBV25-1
CASSAVDSQNTEAFF
TGTGCCAGCAGTGCAGTGGACAGCCAAAACACTGAAGCTTTCTTT
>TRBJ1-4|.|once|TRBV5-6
CASTGDGEYNEKLFF
TGTGCCAGCACCGGGGATGGGGAATATAATGAAAAACTGTTTTTT
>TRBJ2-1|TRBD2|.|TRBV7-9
CASRGLAGVINEQFF
TGTGCCAGCAGGGGACTAGCGGGAGTAATAAATGAGCAGTTCTTC
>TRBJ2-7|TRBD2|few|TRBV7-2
CASSPRGGSRSYEQYF
TGTGCCAGCAGCCCCCGCGGCGGGAGTCGCTCCTACGAGCAGTACTTC
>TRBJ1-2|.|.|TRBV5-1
CASSLQTSYGYGYTF
TGCGCCAGCAGCCTTCAGACTAGTTACGGATATGGCTACACCTTC
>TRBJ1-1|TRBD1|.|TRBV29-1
CSGSGGYTEAFF
TGCAGCGGCTCAGGGGGTTACACTGAAGCTTTCTTT
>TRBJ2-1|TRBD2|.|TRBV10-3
CAISSSGEYNEQFF
TGTGCCATCAGTTCGAGCGGGGAGTACAATGAGCAGTTCTTC
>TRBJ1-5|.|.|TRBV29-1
CSVGGGNQPQHF
TGCAGTGTCGGGGGAGGCAATCAGCCCCAGCATTTT
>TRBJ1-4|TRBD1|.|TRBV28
CASSLRGPDEKLFF
TGTGCCAGCAGCCTAAGGGGGCCGGATGAAAAACTGTTTTTT
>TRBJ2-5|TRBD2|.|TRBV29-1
CSVEDLEREAQETQYF
TGCAGCGTTGAAGATCTAGAGCGGGAGGCCCAAGAGACCCAGTACTTC
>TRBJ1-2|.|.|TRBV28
CASSPRSYGYTF
TGTGCCAGCAGTCCGCGTAGCTATGGCTACACCTTC
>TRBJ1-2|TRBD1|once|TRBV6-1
CASSERQGWNGYTF
TGTGCCAGCAGTGAAAGACAGGGGTGGAATGGCTACACCTTC
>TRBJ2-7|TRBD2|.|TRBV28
CASSLSGSGSYEQYF
TGTGCCAGCAGTTTATCGGGTAGCGGGAGTTACGAGCAGTACTTC
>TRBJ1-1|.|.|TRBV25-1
CASTSRRGRTEAFF
TGTGCCAGTACTTCAAGGAGGGGACGTACTGAAGCTTTCTTT
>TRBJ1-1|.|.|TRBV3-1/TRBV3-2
CASSQAWGYNTEAFF
TGTGCCAGCAGCCAAGCTTGGGGCTACAACACTGAAGCTTTCTTT
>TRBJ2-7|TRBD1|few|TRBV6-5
CASRTGNYEQYF
TGTGCCAGCAGGACAGGGAACTACGAGCAGTACTTC
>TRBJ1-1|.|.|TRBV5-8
CASSPAFVTGLRTEAFF
TGTGCCAGCAGCCCCGCCTTCGTTACAGGGCTTCGCACTGAAGCTTTCTTT
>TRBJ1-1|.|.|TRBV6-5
CASRLSLNTEAFF
TGTGCCAGCAGACTGTCTTTGAACACTGAAGCTTTCTTT
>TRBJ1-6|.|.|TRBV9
CASSVGGSYNSPLHF
TGTGCCAGCAGCGTAGGAGGCTCCTATAATTCACCCCTCCACTTT
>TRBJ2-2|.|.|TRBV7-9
CASSLPYTGELFF
TGTGCCAGCAGCTTACCATACACCGGGGAGCTGTTTTTT
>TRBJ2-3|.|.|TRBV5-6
CASSRPGGTDLADTQYF
TGTGCCAGCAGCAGACCGGGCGGGACAGATTTAGCAGATACGCAGTATTTT
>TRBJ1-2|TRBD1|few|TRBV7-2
CASSLVPTGFRNGGYTF
TGTGCCAGCAGCTTAGTCCCGACAGGGTTCCGAAACGGGGGCTACACCTTC
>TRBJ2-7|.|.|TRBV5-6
CASSLVGNRESSYEQYF
TGTGCCAGCAGCTTGGTGGGGAACAGGGAGAGCTCCTACGAGCAGTACTTC
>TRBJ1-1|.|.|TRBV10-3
CAIAAEGTEAFF
TGTGCCATCGCGGCGGAGGGCACTGAAGCTTTCTTT
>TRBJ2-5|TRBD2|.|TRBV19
CASSISSTSGSGLETQYF
TGTGCCAGTAGTATCTCGTCGACTAGCGGGAGTGGACTAGAGACCCAGTACTTC
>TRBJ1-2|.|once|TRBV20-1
CSASMRLQSAGGYTF
TGCAGTGCTAGTATGAGACTCCAGAGCGCGGGCGGCTACACCTTC
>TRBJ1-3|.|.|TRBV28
CASSSSGFNAGNTIYF
TGTGCCAGCAGTTCTTCAGGGTTTAACGCTGGAAACACCATATATTTT
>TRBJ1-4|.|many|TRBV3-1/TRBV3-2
CASSHRPLGTNEKLFF
TGTGCCAGCAGCCATCGTCCCCTCGGGACTAATGAAAAACTGTTTTTT
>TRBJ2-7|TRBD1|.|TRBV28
CASNQDRVGYEQYF
TGTGCCAGCAACCAAGACAGGGTGGGATACGAGCAGTACTTC
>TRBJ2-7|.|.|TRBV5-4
CAFHEPNSYEQYF
TGTGCCTTCCACGAGCCCAACTCCTACGAGCAGTACTTC
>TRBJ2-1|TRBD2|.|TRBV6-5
CASSYPGLAGVEQFF
TGTGCCAGCAGCTACCCGGGACTAGCGGGAGTTGAGCAGTTCTTC
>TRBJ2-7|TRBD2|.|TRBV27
CASSLSLTSGRGEQYF
TGTGCCAGCAGTTTGTCCCTGACTAGCGGGAGGGGCGAGCAGTACTTC
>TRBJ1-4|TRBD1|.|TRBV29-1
CSVGQGAGEKLFF
TGCAGCGTGGGACAGGGGGCGGGTGAAAAACTGTTTTTT
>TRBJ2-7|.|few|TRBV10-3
CAISESRLQGEQYF
TGTGCCATCAGTGAATCGAGACTCCAAGGCGAGCAGTACTTC
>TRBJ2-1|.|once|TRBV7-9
CASSLVGMTGIEQFF
TGTGCCAGCAGCTTAGTGGGAATGACGGGGATCGAACAGTTCTTC
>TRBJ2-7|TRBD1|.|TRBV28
CASSSQGAATYEQYF
TGTGCCAGCAGTTCGCAGGGGGCTGCTACCTACGAGCAGTACTTC